Below are 15 T cell receptor beta chains sequenced from a single sample in a study of cytomegalovirus exposure and HLA in healthy donors (dated by TCRdb to about 2017). The library was obtained by the immunoSEQ multiplex PCR assay. For the multiplex PCR, a mixture combining 60 forward primers for TCR Vbeta segments and 13 reverse primers for TCR Jbeta segments was used. The clones in this table, taken by TCRdb from immuneACCESS, are in-frame only. Not every clone is retained; where verified, under half of the shortfall comes from an unresolved V gene, and the cause of the rest is unknown. The sample's own table lists 91,000 or so clones. The ten largest account for 3% to 3.5% of the sample. The material sequenced was PBMCs. These receptors came from a woman in her 30s in good health and CMV-seronegative.

A word on this clone: Other nucleotide sequences in the sample specify the same CDR3. The chain is built from TRBV6-4 and TRBJ2-7, with 8 bases aligning to TRBD2. The CDR3 is 14 residues long. V trimming: 6 bases; J trimming: 1 base; junction bases outside the gene matches: 5. Per the germline V gene, CDR1 is MRHNA and CDR2 is SNTAGT. This chain's CDR3 is CASSETSESYEQYF. The CDR3 region has the DNA TGTGCCAGCAGCGAGACTAGCGAATCCTACGAGCAGTACTTC.

The chain carries TRBV5-8 and TRBJ1-2; TRBD1 might be the D (5 bases). Looked up from germline, CDR1 is SGHTS and CDR2 is YDEGEE. Trimming shortened V by 2 bases and J by 0 bases, and 8 bases separated the two germline ends. This CDR3 has 14 amino acids. CDR3 region: CASSFRGSNYGYTF. CDR3 bases: TGTGCCAGCAGCTTTAGGGGTTCTAACTATGGCTACACCTTC. Based on the CDR3 plus reference TRBV5-8 and TRBJ1-2, the full variable domain is EAGVTQSPTHLIKTRGQQATLRCSPISGHTSVYWYQQALGLGLQFLLWYDEGEERNRGNFPPRFSGRQFPNYSSELNVNALELEDSALYLCASSFRGSNYGYTFGSGTRLTVV.

The chain recombines TRBV7-6 with TRBJ1-2; TRBD1 matches at 8 bases. This CDR3 spans 15 amino acids. Germline loops: CDR1 SGHVS, CDR2 FNYEAQ. The ends lost 1 base at V and 8 bases at J; junction bases unmatched: 9. CDR3 region: CASSLGSSRGQGYTF. CDR3 nucleotide sequence: TGTGCCAGCAGCTTAGGCTCAAGCAGGGGGCAAGGCTACACCTTC.

The genes are TRBV10-3 and TRBJ2-3; TRBD2 matches 13 bases. J lost 2 bases, V lost 11 bases, and 10 bases had no gene match. CDR1 is ENHRY and CDR2 is SYGVKD in the germline V gene. The CDR3 contains 16 residues. For the CDR3, the DNA is TGTGCCGCAGCCCCACTAGCGGGGGGGATCACAGATACGCAGTATTTT. It is translated as CAAAPLAGGITDTQYF.

V and J are TRBV6-4 and TRBJ2-1; D possibly corresponds to TRBD1 (7 bases). Trimming left V 2 bases short and J 5 bases short, with 10 bases between. The CDR3 is 14 amino acids. The germline V gene has CDR1 MRHNA and CDR2 SNTAGT. The CDR3 region is CASSDQGGNNEQFF. The CDR3 region has the DNA TGTGCCAGCAGTGACCAGGGGGGCAACAATGAGCAGTTCTTC.

The chain combines TRBV14 with TRBJ2-7; D possibly corresponds to TRBD1 (5 bases). Per the germline V gene, CDR1 is SGHDN and CDR2 is FVKESK. V shed 1 base and J shed 3 bases, with 13 bases lying between them. This CDR3 has 15 residues. The CDR3 sequence is CASSQGPQGYYEQYF. For the CDR3, the DNA is TGTGCCAGCAGCCAAGGGCCCCAGGGTTACTACGAGCAGTACTTC.

The gene calls are TRBV19 and TRBJ1-2, with D possibly TRBD1 on 6 matching bases. V lost 5 bases, J lost 4 bases, and 14 bases lay in between. The CDR3 consists of 14 residues. Germline V lookup: CDR1 LNHDA, CDR2 SQIVND (reference sequence). CDR3 coding DNA: TGTGCCAGTAGTGGGGGCGCGATGGTCTATGGCTACACCTTC. Protein sequence: CASSGGAMVYGYTF.

Written as DNA, the CDR3 is TGTGCCAGCAGTCGTTTCGGGAGCTACGAGCAGTACTTC. Translating gives CASSRFGSYEQYF. This chain links TRBV27 with TRBJ2-5, with a possible D match to TRBD2 (6 bases). The better agreement between TRBJ2-7 and the DNA end casts doubt on the J call. Germline V gene sequence: CDR1 MNHEY, CDR2 SMNVEV (reference sequence). The CDR3 has 13 amino acids.

The rearrangement joins TRBV11-2 to TRBJ2-7, with 9 bases lining up with TRBD1. Per germline, CDR1 SGHAT and CDR2 FQNNGV. The CDR3 is made up of 14 amino acids. The junction had 0 bases not matched to a gene; V was cut back by 1 base and J by 2 bases. CDR3 in DNA: TGTGCCAGCAGCTTAGGGACAGGGGCCTACGAGCAGTACTTC. Residues: CASSLGTGAYEQYF.

The chain is built from TRBV13 and TRBJ2-1; TRBD2 is a possible D gene (6 bases). The CDR3 runs to 12 residues. In germline, CDR1 is PRHDT, CDR2 FYEKMQ (reference sequence). V was pared by 5 bases and J by 8 bases, with 10 bases between. CDR3 loop: CASSGGAHEQFF. The CDR3 DNA reads as TGTGCCAGCAGCGGCGGGGCCCATGAGCAGTTCTTC.

The chain employs TRBV6-1 and TRBJ2-3, with 7 bases matching TRBD1. V was clipped by 4 bases and J by 4 bases; unmatched bases: 8. The CDR3 extends over 15 amino acids. The V gene's germline CDR1 is MNHNS and CDR2 SASEGT. CDR3 sequence (DNA): TGTGCCAGCAGTGGGGACCCGACAGGGCCAGATACGCAGTATTTT. Translation gives CASSGDPTGPDTQYF.

The rearrangement joins TRBV28 to TRBJ1-5; the D is unclear. Germline loops: CDR1 MDHEN, CDR2 SYDVKM. V was shortened by 8 bases and J by 0 bases, with 8 bases between the two germline ends. This CDR3 contains 13 residues. The CDR3 spells CASARDSNQPQHF. In DNA, the CDR3 is TGTGCCAGCGCGAGAGATAGCAATCAGCCCCAGCATTTT.

This sequence joins TRBV2 and TRBJ2-5; D is unclear. The J call is uncertain, as TRBJ2-7 better fits the DNA end. The germline V gene encodes CDR1 SNHLY and CDR2 FYNNEI. This CDR3 comprises 11 residues. The CDR3 region is CASSAYYEQYF. CDR3 nucleotide sequence: TGTGCCAGCAGTGCTTACTACGAGCAGTACTTC.

The CDR3 region is CASSYAGDTDTQYF. The DNA of the CDR3 is TGTGCCAGCAGTTACGCGGGAGACACAGATACGCAGTATTTT. The chain has TRBV6-5 and TRBJ2-3; 7 bases are shared with TRBD2. The CDR3 has 14 amino acids. The germline CDR1 and CDR2 sequences are MNHEY and SVGAGI. After removal of 2 bases from V and 2 bases from J, the junction contained 1 base not matched to a gene.

The chain couples TRBV4-1 to TRBJ1-1; D might be TRBD1 (6 bases). V lost 2 bases and J lost 1, with 11 bases in between. This CDR3 contains 15 residues. Germline V gives CDR1 MGHRA, CDR2 YSYEKL. CDR3 sequence reads: CASSQFTGKNTEAFF. The CDR3 coding sequence is TGCGCCAGCAGCCAATTTACAGGGAAGAACACTGAAGCTTTCTTT.